These T cell receptor beta chains were read from a single sample in a study of spatial heterogeneity in lung cancer. TCRdb redid the calling of the 5' RACE reads with MiXCR, one entry per CDR3 protein. The table includes about 38,000 distinct CDR3 sequences, around 7.5% detected once. The specimen comprised PBMCs, sampled at surgery. The source of these receptors is a male donor with early-stage non-small cell lung cancer. Both conserved end residues are part of each CDR3. D genes are given only for firm matches. The listing skips clone size in some rows; elsewhere it reads once, few, many or a size class.

CDR3aa: CSAARPRGGDYEQYF
CDR3nt: TGCAGTGCTGCAAGACCGCGGGGCGGTGACTACGAGCAGTACTTC
v_gene: TRBV20-1
d_gene: .
abundance: many
j_gene: TRBJ2-7

CDR3aa: CASSPPGGYEQYF
CDR3nt: TGTGCCAGCAGCCCGCCGGGGGGTTACGAGCAGTACTTC
v_gene: TRBV7-2
d_gene: TRBD2
abundance: few
j_gene: TRBJ2-7

CDR3aa: CASSPRRDTFTDTQYF
CDR3nt: TGTGCCAGCAGCCCTCGTCGGGACACCTTCACAGATACGCAGTATTTT
v_gene: TRBV9
d_gene: .
abundance: many
j_gene: TRBJ2-3

CDR3aa: CASSIQKETQYF
CDR3nt: TGTGCCAGTAGTATACAGAAAGAGACCCAGTACTTC
v_gene: TRBV19
d_gene: .
abundance: .
j_gene: TRBJ2-5

CDR3aa: CASSQGASGGREYF
CDR3nt: TGTGCCAGCAGCCAAGGCGCTAGCGGGGGGCGGGAGTACTTC
v_gene: TRBV3-1
d_gene: TRBD2
abundance: many
j_gene: TRBJ2-7

CDR3aa: CASSLEFNRPNVLTF
CDR3nt: TGTGCCAGCAGCTTAGAATTTAATAGGCCCAACGTCCTGACTTTC
v_gene: TRBV7-9
d_gene: .
abundance: many
j_gene: TRBJ2-6

CDR3aa: CASSFSVPGQGPGHNEQFF
CDR3nt: TGTGCCAGCAGCTTCTCAGTCCCGGGACAGGGTCCGGGTCACAATGAGCAGTTCTTC
v_gene: TRBV5-6
d_gene: TRBD1
abundance: many
j_gene: TRBJ2-1

CDR3aa: CASSLLAGVRDYTGNTEAFF
CDR3nt: TGTGCCAGCAGCTTACTGGCTGGTGTTAGAGATTACACTGGGAACACTGAAGCTTTCTTT
v_gene: TRBV7-3
d_gene: .
abundance: many
j_gene: TRBJ1-1

CDR3aa: CSARDRGTSVYEQFF
CDR3nt: TGCAGTGCTAGAGATCGGGGGACTAGCGTCTATGAGCAGTTCTTC
v_gene: TRBV20-1
d_gene: TRBD2
abundance: many
j_gene: TRBJ2-1

CDR3aa: CAWSGQWGAQYF
CDR3nt: TGTGCCTGGAGTGGCCAGTGGGGGGCCCAGTACTTC
v_gene: TRBV30
d_gene: .
abundance: few
j_gene: TRBJ2-5

CDR3aa: CASSQVGLETDTQYF
CDR3nt: TGCGCCAGCAGCCAAGTTGGGTTAGAGACAGATACGCAGTATTTT
v_gene: TRBV4-1
d_gene: .
abundance: many
j_gene: TRBJ2-3

CDR3aa: CASSPFTGELFF
CDR3nt: TGTGCCAGCAGCCCGTTCACCGGGGAGCTGTTTTTT
v_gene: TRBV11-3
d_gene: .
abundance: few
j_gene: TRBJ2-2

CDR3aa: CASGLAGGPRDNEQFF
CDR3nt: TGTGCCAGTGGACTAGCGGGAGGGCCGAGAGACAATGAGCAGTTCTTC
v_gene: TRBV19
d_gene: TRBD2
abundance: .
j_gene: TRBJ2-1

CDR3aa: CATSDLGTEAFF
CDR3nt: TGTGCCACCAGTGATCTCGGCACTGAAGCTTTCTTT
v_gene: TRBV24-1
d_gene: .
abundance: many
j_gene: TRBJ1-1

CDR3aa: CASSDFKASGFSSYNEQFF
CDR3nt: TGTGCCAGCAGCGATTTTAAGGCTAGCGGGTTTAGCTCCTACAATGAGCAGTTCTTC
v_gene: TRBV7-2
d_gene: TRBD2
abundance: .
j_gene: TRBJ2-1

CDR3aa: CASGLGDFTGELFF
CDR3nt: TGTGCTAGTGGTTTGGGGGATTTCACCGGGGAGCTGTTTTTT
v_gene: TRBV12-5
d_gene: .
abundance: few
j_gene: TRBJ2-2

CDR3aa: CSARLERGYEQYF
CDR3nt: TGCAGTGCTAGACTGGAGCGGGGCTACGAGCAGTACTTC
v_gene: TRBV20-1
d_gene: TRBD2
abundance: .
j_gene: TRBJ2-7

CDR3aa: CASSYGTSADTQYF
CDR3nt: TGTGCCAGCAGTTACGGGACTAGCGCAGATACGCAGTATTTT
v_gene: TRBV25-1
d_gene: TRBD2
abundance: .
j_gene: TRBJ2-3

CDR3aa: CASSPRGSNTEAFF
CDR3nt: TGTGCCAGCAGTCCCAGGGGTTCGAACACTGAAGCTTTCTTT
v_gene: TRBV6-1
d_gene: .
abundance: many
j_gene: TRBJ1-1

CDR3aa: CASRRGGTEAFF
CDR3nt: TGTGCCAGCAGACGCGGGGGCACTGAAGCTTTCTTT
v_gene: TRBV2
d_gene: .
abundance: medium-sized
j_gene: TRBJ1-1

CDR3aa: CSVPGQGLQGYTF
CDR3nt: TGCAGCGTCCCCGGACAGGGTTTGCAGGGCTACACCTTC
v_gene: TRBV29-1
d_gene: TRBD1
abundance: many
j_gene: TRBJ1-2

CDR3aa: CSARDPAGDFLTNEQFF
CDR3nt: TGCAGTGCTAGAGATCCAGCGGGGGACTTTCTAACGAATGAGCAGTTCTTC
v_gene: TRBV20-1
d_gene: TRBD2
abundance: many
j_gene: TRBJ2-1

CDR3aa: CSARDRRASTEAFF
CDR3nt: TGCAGTGCTAGAGATCGGCGGGCTTCGACTGAAGCTTTCTTT
v_gene: TRBV20-1
d_gene: .
abundance: few
j_gene: TRBJ1-1

CDR3aa: CASSFGSYQPQHF
CDR3nt: TGTGCCAGCAGCTTCGGGAGTTATCAGCCCCAGCATTTT
v_gene: TRBV3-1
d_gene: .
abundance: .
j_gene: TRBJ1-5

CDR3aa: CASSRPGQGSMNTEAFF
CDR3nt: TGTGCCAGCAGCAGACCGGGACAGGGCTCAATGAACACTGAAGCTTTCTTT
v_gene: TRBV7-3
d_gene: TRBD1
abundance: many
j_gene: TRBJ1-1

CDR3aa: CASSLTGGADSPLHF
CDR3nt: TGTGCCAGCAGCTTGACAGGGGGCGCCGATTCACCCCTCCACTTT
v_gene: TRBV7-3
d_gene: TRBD1
abundance: .
j_gene: TRBJ1-6

CDR3aa: CASRYGQGSGYTF
CDR3nt: TGCGCCAGCAGATACGGACAGGGAAGTGGCTACACCTTC
v_gene: TRBV5-1
d_gene: TRBD1
abundance: many
j_gene: TRBJ1-2

CDR3aa: CASSFAGRGTGELFF
CDR3nt: TGTGCCAGCAGCTTCGCGGGAAGGGGGACCGGGGAGCTGTTTTTT
v_gene: TRBV7-9
d_gene: .
abundance: few
j_gene: TRBJ2-2

CDR3aa: CASQGSVNSPLHF
CDR3nt: TGTGCCAGCCAGGGCAGCGTCAATTCACCCCTCCACTTT
v_gene: TRBV6-5
d_gene: .
abundance: .
j_gene: TRBJ1-6

CDR3aa: CSAGWGSNQPQHF
CDR3nt: TGCAGCGCGGGGTGGGGCAGCAATCAGCCCCAGCATTTT
v_gene: TRBV29-1
d_gene: .
abundance: many
j_gene: TRBJ1-5

CDR3aa: CASSLLGTGNTEAFF
CDR3nt: TGCGCCAGCAGCTTGCTAGGGACAGGGAACACTGAAGCTTTCTTT
v_gene: TRBV5-1
d_gene: TRBD1
abundance: many
j_gene: TRBJ1-1

CDR3aa: CASSLAQGAASGANVLTF
CDR3nt: TGTGCCAGCTCACTAGCCCAGGGGGCCGCCTCTGGGGCCAACGTCCTGACTTTC
v_gene: TRBV18
d_gene: TRBD1
abundance: .
j_gene: TRBJ2-6

CDR3aa: CASSSGITDTQYF
CDR3nt: TGTGCCAGCAGCTCGGGAATCACAGATACGCAGTATTTT
v_gene: TRBV7-9
d_gene: .
abundance: many
j_gene: TRBJ2-3

CDR3aa: CASSYSSFSAGYEQYF
CDR3nt: TGTGCCAGCAGTTACTCATCTTTTAGCGCTGGATACGAGCAGTACTTC
v_gene: TRBV6-5
d_gene: .
abundance: many
j_gene: TRBJ2-7

CDR3aa: CASSRQEQETQYF
CDR3nt: TGTGCCAGCTCAAGGCAGGAACAAGAGACCCAGTACTTC
v_gene: TRBV18
d_gene: .
abundance: .
j_gene: TRBJ2-5

CDR3aa: CASSSQGTGPYNEQFF
CDR3nt: TGTGCCAGCAGCTCCCAAGGGACAGGGCCGTACAATGAGCAGTTCTTC
v_gene: TRBV11-1
d_gene: TRBD1
abundance: many
j_gene: TRBJ2-1

CDR3aa: CASSLGTDRAGGDTEAFF
CDR3nt: TGTGCCAGCAGCCTAGGGACCGACAGGGCCGGGGGAGACACTGAAGCTTTCTTT
v_gene: TRBV5-5
d_gene: TRBD1
abundance: few
j_gene: TRBJ1-1